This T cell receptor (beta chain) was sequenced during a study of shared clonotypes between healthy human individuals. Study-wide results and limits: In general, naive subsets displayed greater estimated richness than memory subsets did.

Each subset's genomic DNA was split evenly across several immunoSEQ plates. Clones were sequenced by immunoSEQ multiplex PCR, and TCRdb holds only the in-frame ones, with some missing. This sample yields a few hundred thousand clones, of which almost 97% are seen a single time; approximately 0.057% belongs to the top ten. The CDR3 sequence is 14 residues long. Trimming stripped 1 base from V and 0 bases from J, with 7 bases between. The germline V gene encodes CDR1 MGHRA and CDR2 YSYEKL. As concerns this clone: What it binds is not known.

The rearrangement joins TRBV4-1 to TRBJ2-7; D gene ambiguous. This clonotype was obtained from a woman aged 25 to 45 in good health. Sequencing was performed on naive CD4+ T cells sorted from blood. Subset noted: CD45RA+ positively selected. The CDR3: CASSQGRISYEQYF. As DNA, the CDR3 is TGCGCCAGCAGCCAAGGACGGATCTCCTACGAGCAGTACTTC.